This passage covers 14 T cell receptor beta chains from one sample sequenced in a study of T cells after yellow fever vaccination. MiXCR was run by TCRdb on the 5' RACE reads, yielding one entry per CDR3 protein. The sample contains under 70,000 distinct CDR3 sequences, approximately 6.9% of which appear only once. The specimen was CD8+ T cells sorted from PBMCs, collected on the day of the first yellow fever vaccination. These receptors were taken from a young man who received the YFV17D yellow fever vaccine.

This sequence joins TRBV5-5 and TRBJ1-2, with D unclear. The CDR3 consists of 15 residues. CDR1 and CDR2 from the germline V gene are SGHKS and YYEKEE (reference sequence). The V end lost 1 base, the J end lost 3 bases, and 13 bases lay between the germline ends. CDR3 sequence reads: CASSLNRLTYYGYTF. The CDR3 DNA is TGTGCCAGCAGCTTGAACAGACTGACTTACTATGGCTACACCTTC. Full variable domain (rest looked up from reference TRBV5-5 and TRBJ1-2): DAGVTQSPTHLIKTRGQQVTLRCSPISGHKSVSWYQQVLGQGPQFIFQYYEKEERGRGNFPDRFSARQFPNYSSELNVNALLLGDSALYLCASSLNRLTYYGYTFGSGTRLTVV.

In this sample, this clonotype turned up many times. The genes are TRBV6-2 or TRBV6-3 and TRBJ1-5, with unresolved D. CDR3 size: 16 residues. Trimming removed 0 bases at V and 2 bases at J, with 11 bases between. Germline V gene data show CDR1 as MNHEY and CDR2 as SVGEGT. The DNA of the CDR3 is TGTGCCAGCAGTTACTCGAAGAGGAGTCGCAATCAGCCCCAGCATTTT. Its protein product is CASSYSKRSRNQPQHF.

There are many counts of this clonotype. The V and J genes are TRBV25-1 and TRBJ2-7; D unresolved. The CDR3 contains 12 residues. V lost 0 bases and J lost 3, with 3 bases in between. CDR1 is MGHDK, CDR2 SYGVNS, per germline. The CDR3 nucleotides are TGTGCCAGCAGTGAATATGACTACGAGCAGTACTTC. Translating gives CASSEYDYEQYF.

This clonotype was detected many times. V is TRBV7-6 and J is TRBJ2-1; 11 bases are a match to TRBD2. Unmatched junction bases numbered 12, after V lost 5 bases and J lost 3 bases. This CDR3 comprises 18 residues. The germline V gene encodes CDR1 SGHVS and CDR2 FNYEAQ. In nucleotides, the CDR3 is TGTGCCAGCAGCCCCGGAGTAGCGGGGGGGCGAGGCTACAATGAGCAGTTCTTC. Its protein product is CASSPGVAGGRGYNEQFF. The full variable domain, completed using reference TRBV7-6 and TRBJ2-1, is GAGVSQSPRYKVTKRGQDVALRCDPISGHVSLYWYRQALGQGPEFLTYFNYEAQQDKSGLPNDRFSAERPEGSISTLTIQRTEQRDSAMYRCASSPGVAGGRGYNEQFFGPGTRLTVL.

At least ten counts were recorded for this clonotype. CDR3 protein: CASSLIGGGPGGQPQHF. In DNA form, the CDR3 reads TGTGCCAGCAGTTTAATTGGGGGGGGGCCGGGGGGCCAGCCCCAGCATTTT. The J gene is TRBJ1-5, the V gene TRBV27; D may be TRBD1 (6 bases). V was clipped by 2 bases and J by 7 bases, with 21 bases between them. The germline V gene encodes CDR1 MNHEY and CDR2 SMNVEV (reference sequence). CDR3 size: 17 residues.

This clonotype showed up many times. The chain joins TRBV12-3 or TRBV12-4 to TRBJ1-4; no clear D. The CDR3 spans 14 residues. Trimming pared 5 bases from V and 7 bases from J, leaving 14 bases between. The CDR3 here is CASSLNTAGEKLFF. CDR3 nucleotide sequence: TGTGCCAGCAGTCTTAATACGGCGGGTGAAAAACTGTTTTTT.

This clonotype has at least ten counts. The rearrangement joins TRBV5-4 to TRBJ2-2, with TRBD2 identical over 14 bases. This CDR3 has 19 amino acids. With 3 bases clipped from V and 0 bases from J, the junction kept 7 bases outside the gene matches. CDR1 and CDR2 (germline): SGHNT, YYREEE (reference sequence). CDR3 loop: CASSSGLAGDLTNTGELFF. The CDR3 nucleotides read TGTGCCAGCAGCTCGGGACTAGCGGGGGACCTAACGAACACCGGGGAGCTGTTTTTT. Together with reference TRBV5-4 and TRBJ2-2, the CDR3 gives the full variable domain: ETGVTQSPTHLIKTRGQQVTLRCSSQSGHNTVSWYQQALGQGPQFIFQYYREEENGRGNFPPRFSGLQFPNYSSELNVNALELDDSALYLCASSSGLAGDLTNTGELFFGEGSRLTVL.

This clonotype was seen at least ten times. The V gene is TRBV4-2, the J gene TRBJ2-3, with D maybe TRBD1 (6 bases). V lost 1 base and J lost 0, with 11 bases in between. This CDR3 contains 16 residues. Germline V gene sequence: CDR1 LGHNA, CDR2 YNFKEQ. The chain's CDR3 is CASSQGDRPSTDTQYF. The DNA of the CDR3 is TGTGCCAGCAGCCAAGGTGACAGGCCCAGCACAGATACGCAGTATTTT.

This clonotype was seen at least ten times. This chain uses TRBV20-1 with TRBJ2-7; 9 nucleotides line up with TRBD2. The ends lost 3 bases at V and 0 bases at J; junction bases unmatched: 6. CDR1 and CDR2 (germline): DFQATT, SNEGSKA (reference sequence). This CDR3 region has 15 residues. For the CDR3, the DNA is TGCAGTGCTAGCAGACTAGCGGTGATCTCCTACGAGCAGTACGTC. Encoded protein: CSASRLAVISYEQYV.

The V call is TRBV6-5, the J call TRBJ1-2; D may be TRBD1 (5 bases). Germline values: CDR1 MNHEY, CDR2 SVGAGI. Trimming left V 0 bases short and J 3 bases short, with 20 bases between. The CDR3 spans 18 residues. The chain's CDR3 is CASSYSNDLGDQDYGYTF. The DNA of the CDR3 is TGTGCCAGCAGTTACTCGAACGATTTGGGGGATCAAGACTATGGCTACACCTTC.

This chain links TRBV6-5 with TRBJ2-7; 8 bases are shared with TRBD1. V dropped 0 bases and J dropped 2; count of bases not matched to a gene: 6. Germline-derived CDR1 and CDR2 are MNHEY and SVGAGI. This CDR3 comprises 16 residues. CDR3: CASSYSWAGGTYEQYF. The CDR3 coding sequence is TGTGCCAGCAGTTACTCTTGGGCAGGGGGCACCTACGAGCAGTACTTC.

This clonotype has just a few counts. The chain combines TRBV6-5 with TRBJ1-1, with D perhaps matching TRBD1 (5 bases). CDR1 is MNHEY and CDR2 is SVGAGI in the germline V gene. Between the trimmed V and J ends, which lost 2 bases and 6 bases, there was a span of 13 bases. This CDR3 has 14 amino acids. CDR3 region: CASSYRGGEPEAFF. CDR3 coding DNA: TGTGCCAGCAGTTACAGGGGTGGAGAACCTGAAGCTTTCTTT.

The table lists this clonotype with many counts. The V gene is TRBV12-2, the J gene TRBJ1-1; the table gives TRBD1 as D, unverified against the DNA. TRBV12-2 is noted as a pseudogene. The CDR3 runs 20 residues. In nucleotides, the CDR3 is TGTGCAAGTCGCTTAGGTTGGGGAGAGGACAGGGGACATCGGAACACTGAAGCTTTCTTT. As protein: CASRLGWGEDRGHRNTEAFF.

The table lists this clonotype with a few counts. The rearrangement joins TRBV9 to TRBJ2-2, with D possibly matching TRBD2 (5 bases). The CDR3 has 14 amino acids. The V end was cut by 4 bases, the J end by 5 bases, with 12 bases between. Germline V lookup: CDR1 SGDLS, CDR2 YYNGEE. The CDR3 is CASSPDGVTGELFF. The CDR3, as DNA: TGTGCCAGCAGCCCAGACGGGGTTACCGGGGAGCTGTTTTTT.